The sequence of this T cell receptor (beta chain) was determined in a study of blood T cell repertoires in COVID-19. Study in general: Samples of COVID-19 (acute and convalescent) were obtained from the United States, Italy and Spain.

Trimming removed 5 bases at V and 2 bases at J, with 15 bases between. Germline CDR1 and CDR2: MNHEY and SMNVEV (reference sequence). The CDR3 runs 15 residues. The assay was immunoSEQ multiplex PCR, and TCRdb's table has in-frame clones only and misses some. In the table there are over 150,000 clones, 80% to 90% of which are singletons. Sequences were obtained from peripheral blood. The sequence came from a woman between 65 and 79 years old who had recovered from COVID-19. This chain links TRBV27 with TRBJ1-2, with a possible D match to TRBD1 (6 bases). The CDR3 region has the DNA TGTGCCAGCAGTCCCGACCGGACAGACAACTATGGCTACACCTTC. Residues: CASSPDRTDNYGYTF.